Listed below are T cell receptor beta chains from one sample, sequenced in a study of blood T cell repertoires in COVID-19. Repertoires were generated with immunoSEQ multiplex PCR, while TCRdb's copy carries only in-frame clones and drops some. Found here are 200,000 to 250,000 clones, 80% to 90% of them singletons; the top ten hold more than 1.5%. The sequenced sample consisted of PBMCs or T cells enriched from blood (not recorded which). These receptors were obtained from a man aged 35-49 years who had recovered from COVID-19. CDR3s include the opening cysteine and the closing phenylalanine or tryptophan. A D gene is named only where the DNA matches it firmly. Part of the rows lack a size; the others show once, few, many or a class for expanded clones.

cdr3_nt: TGTGCCAGCAGCTTAGCCCCGGGAGGCCCCTACGAGCAGTACTTC
cdr3_aa: CASSLAPGGPYEQYF
clone_size: NA
j_call: TRBJ2-7
v_call: TRBV7-8
d_call: TRBD2

cdr3_nt: TGTGCCAGCAGCCGAAGTGGGGGGACAGGGCTGGCAGAGACCCAGTACTTC
cdr3_aa: CASSRSGGTGLAETQYF
clone_size: NA
j_call: TRBJ2-5
v_call: TRBV11-2
d_call: TRBD1

cdr3_nt: TGTGCCAGTAGTGTGACAGGGGGCTCTGGGGCCAACGTCCTGACTTTC
cdr3_aa: CASSVTGGSGANVLTF
clone_size: once
j_call: TRBJ2-6
v_call: TRBV19
d_call: TRBD1

cdr3_nt: TGTGCCAGCAGCAAGCCGGGACTCATTTTAGATACGCAGTATTTT
cdr3_aa: CASSKPGLILDTQYF
clone_size: NA
j_call: TRBJ2-3
v_call: TRBV11-3
d_call: NA

cdr3_nt: TGTGCCAGCAGCCAGGGCAGGGGGGACCACGAGCAGTACTTC
cdr3_aa: CASSQGRGDHEQYF
clone_size: NA
j_call: TRBJ2-7
v_call: TRBV3-1/TRBV3-2
d_call: NA

cdr3_nt: TGTGCCAGTAGCATCGACAGAGACTATGGCTACACCTTC
cdr3_aa: CASSIDRDYGYTF
clone_size: NA
j_call: TRBJ1-2
v_call: TRBV19
d_call: NA

cdr3_nt: TGTGCCAGTAGTTCACAGGTGAATCAGCCCCAGCATTTT
cdr3_aa: CASSSQVNQPQHF
clone_size: NA
j_call: TRBJ1-5
v_call: TRBV19
d_call: NA

cdr3_nt: TGTGCCAGCAGGGCCTGGGGGAGGGCCTACGAGCAGTACTTC
cdr3_aa: CASRAWGRAYEQYF
clone_size: NA
j_call: TRBJ2-7
v_call: TRBV2
d_call: TRBD2

cdr3_nt: TGTGCCAGCAGTTACGGGGTCGGGGCTGGAAACACCATATATTTT
cdr3_aa: CASSYGVGAGNTIYF
clone_size: NA
j_call: TRBJ1-3
v_call: TRBV6-6
d_call: NA

cdr3_nt: TGTGCCAGTGGACTTTACAATGAGCAGTTCTTC
cdr3_aa: CASGLYNEQFF
clone_size: NA
j_call: TRBJ2-1
v_call: TRBV2
d_call: NA

cdr3_nt: TGTGCCATTCATAGCGGAACTAGCACAGATACGCAGTATTTT
cdr3_aa: CAIHSGTSTDTQYF
clone_size: NA
j_call: TRBJ2-3
v_call: TRBV10-3
d_call: NA

cdr3_nt: TGTGCCAGTAGTTTCTTGGGACTAGCGGGAGTAACCGGGGAGCTGTTTTTT
cdr3_aa: CASSFLGLAGVTGELFF
clone_size: NA
j_call: TRBJ2-2
v_call: TRBV19
d_call: TRBD2

cdr3_nt: TGTGCCAGCAGCTTAGGACAGAGCTCCTACGAGCAGTACTTC
cdr3_aa: CASSLGQSSYEQYF
clone_size: NA
j_call: TRBJ2-7
v_call: TRBV7-9
d_call: NA

cdr3_nt: TGTGCCAGCAGCGAGGCGAATAGCGGGTTGCTCACCGGGGAGCTGTTTTTT
cdr3_aa: CASSEANSGLLTGELFF
clone_size: NA
j_call: TRBJ2-2
v_call: TRBV7-3
d_call: TRBD2

cdr3_nt: TGTGCCAGCAGTTACGACAGGTGGACTGAAGCTTTCTTT
cdr3_aa: CASSYDRWTEAFF
clone_size: NA
j_call: TRBJ1-1
v_call: TRBV6-2/TRBV6-3
d_call: NA

cdr3_nt: TGTGCCAGCAGCTCAGGAGGCACAGGGGTGGCCGGGGAGCTGTTTTTT
cdr3_aa: CASSSGGTGVAGELFF
clone_size: NA
j_call: TRBJ2-2
v_call: TRBV9
d_call: TRBD1

cdr3_nt: TGTGCCAGCAGCGCCGGACAGGGTGTCTCACCCCTCCACTTT
cdr3_aa: CASSAGQGVSPLHF
clone_size: NA
j_call: TRBJ1-6
v_call: TRBV9
d_call: TRBD1

cdr3_nt: TGTGCCAGCGGATTTCCGGGGACAGATACGCAGTATTTT
cdr3_aa: CASGFPGTDTQYF
clone_size: NA
j_call: TRBJ2-3
v_call: TRBV27
d_call: NA

cdr3_nt: TGTGCCAGCAGTTCCCAGGGGGCGCTTGGGTCACCCCTCCACTTT
cdr3_aa: CASSSQGALGSPLHF
clone_size: NA
j_call: TRBJ1-6
v_call: TRBV27
d_call: TRBD1

cdr3_nt: TGTGCCAGCAGCTTAGGCCCGAACCTCTTTACAGGGGATGAGCAGTTCTTC
cdr3_aa: CASSLGPNLFTGDEQFF
clone_size: NA
j_call: TRBJ2-1
v_call: TRBV7-2
d_call: TRBD1

cdr3_nt: TGTGCCAGCAGTTACGCGTCGATTTATAGCAATCAGCCCCAGCATTTT
cdr3_aa: CASSYASIYSNQPQHF
clone_size: NA
j_call: TRBJ1-5
v_call: TRBV6-2/TRBV6-3
d_call: NA

cdr3_nt: TGTGCCAGCAGCTTCGCAGGGGCTGAAGCTTTCTTT
cdr3_aa: CASSFAGAEAFF
clone_size: once
j_call: TRBJ1-1
v_call: TRBV11-2
d_call: NA

cdr3_nt: TGTGCCAGCAGCTTATGGACAGGGGGCTACCCAGGCTACACCTTC
cdr3_aa: CASSLWTGGYPGYTF
clone_size: NA
j_call: TRBJ1-2
v_call: TRBV5-8
d_call: TRBD1

cdr3_nt: TGTGCCAGCAGCTCAGGGACGGGACTTCAGTTCTTC
cdr3_aa: CASSSGTGLQFF
clone_size: NA
j_call: TRBJ2-1
v_call: TRBV5-6
d_call: NA

cdr3_nt: TGTGCCAGCAGCTTGCCACTCCAGGGGGCCGCTTTCTTT
cdr3_aa: CASSLPLQGAAFF
clone_size: few
j_call: TRBJ1-1
v_call: TRBV5-6
d_call: TRBD1

cdr3_nt: TGTGCCAGCAGCTTAGCGTACCGCGGTCGGGAGAGGAAGAATGAGCAGTTCTTC
cdr3_aa: CASSLAYRGRERKNEQFF
clone_size: NA
j_call: TRBJ2-1
v_call: TRBV7-8
d_call: NA

cdr3_nt: TGTGCCAGCAGCTTAGCTAGCGGGAGGGCCAACGAGCAGTACTTC
cdr3_aa: CASSLASGRANEQYF
clone_size: NA
j_call: TRBJ2-7
v_call: TRBV11-1
d_call: TRBD2

cdr3_nt: TGTGCCATCAGTGACGAAGGGGGGAACACTGAAGCTTTCTTT
cdr3_aa: CAISDEGGNTEAFF
clone_size: NA
j_call: TRBJ1-1
v_call: TRBV10-3
d_call: NA

cdr3_nt: TGTGCCAGCAGCCAGACGGGACTAGCGGGATATGAGCAGTTCTTC
cdr3_aa: CASSQTGLAGYEQFF
clone_size: NA
j_call: TRBJ2-1
v_call: TRBV4-2
d_call: TRBD2

cdr3_nt: TGTGCCAGCAGCCAAGATACGGAGACTAGCGGGAGGCGCACAGATACGCAGTATTTT
cdr3_aa: CASSQDTETSGRRTDTQYF
clone_size: NA
j_call: TRBJ2-3
v_call: TRBV4-2
d_call: TRBD2

cdr3_nt: TGTGCCAGCAGCCGGACAGGCACCTACGAGCAGTACTTC
cdr3_aa: CASSRTGTYEQYF
clone_size: once
j_call: TRBJ2-7
v_call: TRBV28
d_call: TRBD1

cdr3_nt: TGTGCCAGCAGCCTTCTGCCAGTCGCAACTAATGAAAAACTGTTTTTT
cdr3_aa: CASSLLPVATNEKLFF
clone_size: NA
j_call: TRBJ1-4
v_call: TRBV7-9
d_call: NA

cdr3_nt: TGTGCCAGCAGCTACGGGACAGGGAGGAACACTGAAGCTTTCTTT
cdr3_aa: CASSYGTGRNTEAFF
clone_size: many
j_call: TRBJ1-1
v_call: TRBV5-4
d_call: TRBD1

cdr3_nt: TGTGCCTGGGCCCGGGACAGGGGTTTCCATGGCTACACCTTC
cdr3_aa: CAWARDRGFHGYTF
clone_size: few
j_call: TRBJ1-2
v_call: TRBV30
d_call: TRBD1

cdr3_nt: TGCGCCAGCTCTACTAGCGACCACTCCTACAATGAGCAGTTCTTC
cdr3_aa: CASSTSDHSYNEQFF
clone_size: NA
j_call: TRBJ2-1
v_call: TRBV5-1
d_call: TRBD2

cdr3_nt: TGTGCCTTCGAACCTGGACAGTTCGACAATGAGCAGTTCTTC
cdr3_aa: CAFEPGQFDNEQFF
clone_size: NA
j_call: TRBJ2-1
v_call: TRBV30
d_call: NA

cdr3_nt: TGTGCCAGCAGCTTAGATGAGGATTTGCGCACTGAAGCTTTCTTT
cdr3_aa: CASSLDEDLRTEAFF
clone_size: once
j_call: TRBJ1-1
v_call: TRBV7-9
d_call: NA

cdr3_nt: TGTGCCAGCAGCGGAGAGGGTACAGGGAATCAGCCCCAGCATTTT
cdr3_aa: CASSGEGTGNQPQHF
clone_size: NA
j_call: TRBJ1-5
v_call: TRBV7-9
d_call: NA

cdr3_nt: TGTGCCAGTTCTTATGGGAGAGGCTCCTACGAGCAGTACTTC
cdr3_aa: CASSYGRGSYEQYF
clone_size: NA
j_call: TRBJ2-7
v_call: TRBV19
d_call: NA

cdr3_nt: TGTGCCAGCAGCCTCCTCGGGGGTCCGACCGGGGAGCTGTTTTTT
cdr3_aa: CASSLLGGPTGELFF
clone_size: NA
j_call: TRBJ2-2
v_call: TRBV7-3
d_call: NA

cdr3_nt: TGTGCCAGTATCCCTCGTGGGGACAGGCAGAATAGCAATCAGCCCCAGCATTTT
cdr3_aa: CASIPRGDRQNSNQPQHF
clone_size: NA
j_call: TRBJ1-5
v_call: TRBV19
d_call: TRBD1

cdr3_nt: TGTGCCAGCAGTCGCGGACTAGCGGGTGGGAGCTCCTACAATGAGCAGTTCTTC
cdr3_aa: CASSRGLAGGSSYNEQFF
clone_size: NA
j_call: TRBJ2-1
v_call: TRBV7-9
d_call: TRBD2

cdr3_nt: TGTGCCAGCAGCTTAGTCCGGTACTCCTACGAGCAGTACTTC
cdr3_aa: CASSLVRYSYEQYF
clone_size: NA
j_call: TRBJ2-7
v_call: TRBV13
d_call: NA

cdr3_nt: TGTGCCACCAGCAGAGACAGGGGGCCAGGAAACACCATATATTTT
cdr3_aa: CATSRDRGPGNTIYF
clone_size: NA
j_call: TRBJ1-3
v_call: TRBV15
d_call: TRBD1

cdr3_nt: TGTGCCAGCTCCGGGACAGGGACCGGGAACACTGAAGCTTTCTTT
cdr3_aa: CASSGTGTGNTEAFF
clone_size: NA
j_call: TRBJ1-1
v_call: TRBV7-9
d_call: TRBD1

cdr3_nt: TGTGCCAGCAGCCTCCTCTACGAGCAGTACTTC
cdr3_aa: CASSLLYEQYF
clone_size: NA
j_call: TRBJ2-7
v_call: TRBV12-3/TRBV12-4
d_call: NA

cdr3_nt: TGTGCCAGCAGTTACGCGACTAGCGGAGAGCAGTACTTC
cdr3_aa: CASSYATSGEQYF
clone_size: NA
j_call: TRBJ2-7
v_call: TRBV6-2/TRBV6-3
d_call: TRBD2

cdr3_nt: TGTGCCAGTAGTAAAGGACTAGCGGTATCTCCCGGGGAGCTGTTTTTT
cdr3_aa: CASSKGLAVSPGELFF
clone_size: NA
j_call: TRBJ2-2
v_call: TRBV19
d_call: TRBD2

cdr3_nt: TGTGCCAGCACCGGACAGGGGGTCTACAATGAGCAGTTCTTC
cdr3_aa: CASTGQGVYNEQFF
clone_size: NA
j_call: TRBJ2-1
v_call: TRBV6-5
d_call: TRBD1

cdr3_nt: TGCGGGTGCAGGGGGCACGGGGAGCTGTTTTTT
cdr3_aa: CGCRGHGELFF
clone_size: few
j_call: TRBJ2-2
v_call: TRBV28
d_call: TRBD1